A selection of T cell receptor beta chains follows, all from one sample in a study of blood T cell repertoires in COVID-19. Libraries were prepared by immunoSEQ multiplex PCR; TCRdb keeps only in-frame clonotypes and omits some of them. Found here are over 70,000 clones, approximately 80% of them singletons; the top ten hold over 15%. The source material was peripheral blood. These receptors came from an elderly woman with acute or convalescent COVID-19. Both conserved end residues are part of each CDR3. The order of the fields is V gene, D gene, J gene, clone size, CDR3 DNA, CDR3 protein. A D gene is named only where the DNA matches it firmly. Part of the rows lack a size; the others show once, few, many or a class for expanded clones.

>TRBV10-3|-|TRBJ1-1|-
TGTGCCATCAGTGAGGGGGGGTTTGGAACTGAAGCTTTCTTT
CAISEGGFGTEAFF
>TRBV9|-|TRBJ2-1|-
TGTGCCAGCAGCACTATCGTGACCCATATAGCCGATGAGCAGTTCTTC
CASSTIVTHIADEQFF
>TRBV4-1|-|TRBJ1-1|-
TGCGCCAGCAGCCGGGCAGTGAACACTGAAGCTTTCTTT
CASSRAVNTEAFF
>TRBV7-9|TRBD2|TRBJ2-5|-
TGTGCCAGCAGCTTAGCCTCCGGACTAGTTCGAGACCAGTACTTC
CASSLASGLVRDQYF
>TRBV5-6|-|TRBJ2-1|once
TGTGCCAGCAGCTTGGGAGGTAGCCATTACAATGAGCAGTTCTTC
CASSLGGSHYNEQFF
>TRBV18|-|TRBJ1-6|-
TGTGCCAGCTCAGCGGATTTCAGCAATTCACCCCTCCACTTT
CASSADFSNSPLHF
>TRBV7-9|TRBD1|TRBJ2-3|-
TGTGCCAGCAGCGCCGGGACAGGGCGGGATACGCAGTATTTT
CASSAGTGRDTQYF
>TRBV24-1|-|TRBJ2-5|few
TGTGCCACCAGTGAGGGAAGGGAGTTTCAGGAGACCCAGTACTTC
CATSEGREFQETQYF
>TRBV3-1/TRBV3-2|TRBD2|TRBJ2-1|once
TGTGCCAGCAGCCTCGGGACTAGAGTGTTCGATGAGCAGTTCTTC
CASSLGTRVFDEQFF
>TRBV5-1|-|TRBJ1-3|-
TGCGCCAGCAGCCCGACAGTAACTGGAAACACCATATATTTT
CASSPTVTGNTIYF
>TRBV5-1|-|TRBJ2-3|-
TGCGCCAGCAGCTCGGAGGACTCTAGCACAGATACGCAGTATTTT
CASSSEDSSTDTQYF
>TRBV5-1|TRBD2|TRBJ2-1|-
TGCGCCAGCAGCCCCGGGACTAGCGGGAGTTACAATGAGCAGTTCTTC
CASSPGTSGSYNEQFF
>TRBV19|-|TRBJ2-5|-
TGTGCCAGTAGCCCCCCGGGTATGAGGGAGACCCAGTACTTC
CASSPPGMRETQYF
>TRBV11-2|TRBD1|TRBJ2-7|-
TGTGCCAGCAGCTTCCGCGAACAGGGGGCGGTGCAGTACTTC
CASSFREQGAVQYF
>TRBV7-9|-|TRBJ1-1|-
TGTGCCAGCAGCTTAAGGGTGGTGGGGCCGGGTGAAGCTTTCTTT
CASSLRVVGPGEAFF
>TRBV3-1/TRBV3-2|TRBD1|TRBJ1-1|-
TGTGCCAGCAGCCAATTTGACAGGGTTGAAGCTTTCTTT
CASSQFDRVEAFF
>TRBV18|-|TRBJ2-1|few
TGTGCCAGCGAAGTCGGGGGCAATGAGCAGTTCTTC
CASEVGGNEQFF
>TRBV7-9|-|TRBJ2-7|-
TGTGCCAGCAGCTCGTCTAGTTTACACGAGCAGTACTTC
CASSSSSLHEQYF
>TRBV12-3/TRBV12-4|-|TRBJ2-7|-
TGTGCCAGCAGAGACCTCTTAGCAAACGAGCAGTACTTC
CASRDLLANEQYF
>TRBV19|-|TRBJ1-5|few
TGTGCCAGTAGTATCGTAGAACAGCCCCAGCATTTT
CASSIVEQPQHF
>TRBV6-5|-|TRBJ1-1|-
TGTGCCAGCAGTTACCGCCGGGGGGCGCTTTCTGAAGCTTTCTTT
CASSYRRGALSEAFF
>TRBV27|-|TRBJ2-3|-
TGTGCCAGCAGTTTAGGTGGCTCCACAGATACGCAGTATTTT
CASSLGGSTDTQYF